The following is a TCR beta chain sequence with its context. The target antigen is unknown. TCRdb's copy holds only in-frame clones and misses some; the assay was immunoSEQ multiplex PCR. This sample has around 190,000 clones; 86% occur once, and the top ten carry roughly 1.5%. This sample is drawn from a study of cytomegalovirus exposure and HLA in healthy donors. For the study at large: The roughly 110 validation repertoires matched the roughly 670 first-cohort repertoires in platform, a later analysis reported. Study observations and caveats: Usually a TCR sequence was rare, but some public TCRs were found in many donors. Specificity for CMV antigens was confirmed in vitro for three of the CMV-associated chains. According to the study, roughly 160 TCR beta chains were cytomegalovirus-associated.

CDR3 length: 16 residues. V was clipped by 4 bases and J by 7 bases; unmatched bases: 9. Germline assignment: CDR1 MGHRA and CDR2 YSYEKL. Material: PBMCs. The chain couples TRBV4-1 to TRBJ1-5, with 11 bases aligning to TRBD1. The clonotype comes from a young woman in good health and CMV-seronegative. CDR3 DNA sequence: TGCGCCAGCAGCCCACTCTGGACAGGGGGCGGCCAGCCCCAGCATTTT. The encoded protein is CASSPLWTGGGQPQHF.